This T cell receptor beta chain was sequenced in a study of blood T cell repertoires in COVID-19. Across the whole study: Italy, Spain and the United States were the sources of the convalescent and acute COVID-19 samples.

CDR3 length: 14 amino acids. V lost 4 bases, J lost 5 bases, and 8 bases stayed unmatched. Germline values: CDR1 SGHRS, CDR2 YFSETQ. In the authors' methods: The authors estimated nucleated cell counts from reference gene primer amplification. The assay was immunoSEQ multiplex PCR, and TCRdb's table has in-frame clones only and misses some. V and J calls and clone size follow that table, whereas D and trimming were derived from the DNA. The sample records 120,000 to 150,000 clones, roughly 76% being singletons. The specimen sequenced was peripheral blood. This chain uses TRBV5-1 with TRBJ2-7, with 8 bases matching TRBD1. The receptor was isolated from a human donor with acute or convalescent COVID-19. The donor label of this sample is uncertain. DNA for the CDR3: TGCGCCAGCAGCCCCGGGACAGGCCCAGACGAGCAGTACTTC. It yields the protein CASSPGTGPDEQYF.